Shown below are 10 T cell receptor beta chains from a single sample sequenced in a study of neoadjuvant anti-PD-1 for oral cavity cancer. Method: immunoSEQ multiplex PCR; TCRdb's copy keeps in-frame clones and lacks some. The table lists approximately 37,000 clones, around nine tenths of them singletons. Sequencing used PBMCs, obtained before nivolumab (anti-PD-1) treatment. These receptor sequences come from a person aged 40 to 85 with oral cavity squamous cell carcinoma.

The chain combines TRBV5-1 with TRBJ2-3, with 15 bases aligning to TRBD2. V was pared by 4 bases and J by 4 bases, with 10 bases of the junction left unmatched. CDR1 is SGHRS, CDR2 YFSETQ, per germline. This CDR3 has 18 amino acids. The CDR3 here is CASSPGLAGGARADTQYF. The CDR3 DNA reads TGCGCCAGCAGCCCCGGACTAGCGGGGGGGGCCAGAGCAGATACGCAGTATTTT.

By share, this clone counts as medium-sized. The CDR3 loop is CASSEGAGLPTNLHYGYTF. The CDR3 DNA follows: TGTGCCAGCAGTGAGGGCGCGGGGTTACCTACTAATTTGCACTATGGCTACACCTTC. The J gene is TRBJ1-2, the V gene TRBV6-1; D not resolved. V lost 3 bases and J lost 3, with 26 bases in between. Germline V gene sequence: CDR1 MNHNS, CDR2 SASEGT. The CDR3 has 19 amino acids.

The rearrangement joins TRBV6-5 to TRBJ2-2; weak D call: TRBD2 (6 bases). The CDR3 consists of 16 residues. The germline V and J ends were trimmed by 0 bases and 6 bases, with 14 bases remaining between them. The germline V gene has CDR1 MNHEY and CDR2 SVGAGI. The CDR3: CASSYSRGGRAGELFF. Written as DNA, the CDR3 is TGTGCCAGCAGTTACTCGCGGGGAGGACGAGCCGGGGAGCTGTTTTTT.

The chain recombines TRBV5-4 with TRBJ1-3; D possibly corresponds to TRBD1 (5 bases). The V end lost 4 bases, the J end lost 0 bases, and 14 bases lay between the germline ends. Germline V gene sequence: CDR1 SGHNT, CDR2 YYREEE (reference sequence). This CDR3 region has 16 residues. In DNA form, the CDR3 reads TGTGCCAGCAGCGCCCGGGGGGGTGGCTCTGGAAACACCATATATTTT. This encodes CASSARGGGSGNTIYF.

The sample holds a few counts of this clone. This rearrangement joins TRBV11-3 to TRBJ1-5; tentative D call: TRBD1 (5 bases). Trimming took 1 base from V and 1 from J, leaving 14 bases between them. The CDR3 runs to 17 residues. Germline assignment: CDR1 SGHNT and CDR2 YENEEA. Here the CDR3 DNA reads TGTGCCAGCAGCTTAGGGGGCAGACGCGTGAGCAATCAGCCCCAGCATTTT. Its translation is CASSLGGRRVSNQPQHF. The full variable domain, in which reference TRBV11-3 and TRBJ1-5 provide the parts outside the CDR3, is EAGVVQSPRYKIIEKKQPVAFWCNPISGHNTLYWYLQNLGQGPELLIRYENEEAVDDSQLPKDRFSAERLKGVDSTLKIQPAELGDSAVYLCASSLGGRRVSNQPQHFGDGTRLSIL.

The rearrangement links TRBV2 to TRBJ1-5, with TRBD1 identical over 8 bases. This CDR3 comprises 14 residues. Germline CDR1 SNHLY, CDR2 FYNNEI. V dropped 6 bases and J dropped 7; count of bases not matched to a gene: 8. CDR3 nucleotides: TGTGCCAGCAGCTCCGACAGGGGAGGACAGCCCCAGCATTTT. It encodes CASSSDRGGQPQHF.

The chain is built from TRBV19 and TRBJ2-3; 12 bases are shared with TRBD1. V trimming: 2 bases; J trimming: 8 bases; junction bases outside the gene matches: 8. The CDR3 is made up of 16 amino acids. Germline lookup yields CDR1 LNHDA and CDR2 SQIVND (reference sequence). The CDR3 DNA sequence: TGTGCCAGTAGTATAATAGGGACAGGGGGCGCGGGTACGCAGTATTTT. As protein: CASSIIGTGGAGTQYF.

J is TRBJ2-2 and V is TRBV5-1; no firm D call. Trimming pared 2 bases from V and 2 bases from J, leaving 10 bases between. There are 15 residues in the CDR3. The germline gives CDR1 SGHRS, CDR2 YFSETQ. CDR3 nucleotides: TGCGCCAGCAGCTTTTTTGGGCCTAACACCGGGGAGCTGTTTTTT. It is translated as CASSFFGPNTGELFF. Full variable domain (rest looked up from reference TRBV5-1 and TRBJ2-2): KAGVTQTPRYLIKTRGQQVTLSCSPISGHRSVSWYQQTPGQGLQFLFEYFSETQRNKGNFPGRFSGRQFSNSRSEMNVSTLELGDSALYLCASSFFGPNTGELFFGEGSRLTVL.

The chain recombines TRBV7-9 with TRBJ1-1; no clear D. This CDR3 is built from 12 residues. V was pared by 9 bases and J by 8 bases, with 16 bases between. Germline loops: CDR1 SEHNR, CDR2 FQNEAQ (reference sequence). CDR3 sequence reads: CASSWQAPEAFF. CDR3 nucleotide sequence: TGTGCCAGTTCTTGGCAGGCACCCGAAGCTTTCTTT.

CDR3 amino acids: CAGGDRRHSNYGYTF. The CDR3 DNA follows: TGTGCCGGTGGGGACAGGCGACATTCTAACTATGGCTACACCTTC. This rearrangement joins TRBV5-4 to TRBJ1-2; 8 bases are shared with TRBD1. The CDR3 has 15 amino acids. The V gene's germline CDR1 is SGHNT and CDR2 YYREEE (reference sequence). V was clipped by 10 bases and J by 0 bases; unmatched bases: 11.